Presented here are 23 T cell receptor beta chains from one specimen sequenced in a study of T cells after yellow fever vaccination. TCRdb independently ran MiXCR on the 5' RACE reads; one entry per CDR3 protein. The sample records around 300,000 distinct CDR3 sequences, about 4% being singletons. This specimen was PBMCs, taken 5 days after the yellow fever booster vaccination. The receptor source for this set is a man in his late teens or twenties who received the YFV17D yellow fever vaccine.

This clonotype was observed a handful of times. The V gene is TRBV29-1, the J gene TRBJ1-3; D gene unclear. With 7 bases removed from V and 0 bases from J, the gap between germline ends came to 4 bases. Germline V gives CDR1 SQVTM, CDR2 ANQGSEA. This CDR3 has 11 amino acids. The CDR3 coding sequence is TGCAGCGCCCTCTCTGGAAACACCATATATTTT. Translating gives CSALSGNTIYF.

This clonotype was picked up a small number of times. The chain recombines TRBV5-1 with TRBJ2-7; tentatively, D is TRBD2 (7 bases). V lost 1 base and J 4 bases, leaving 12 bases between the germline ends. The germline V gene encodes CDR1 SGHRS and CDR2 YFSETQ. The length of the CDR3 is 14 residues. CDR3 sequence: CASSLSRGGYEQYF. CDR3 bases: TGCGCCAGCAGCTTGAGCAGGGGAGGGTACGAGCAGTACTTC.

About this clonotype itself: Since the CDR3 does not end with the conserved phenylalanine or tryptophan, this likely comes from a read error. This chain connects TRBV7-3 to TRBJ2-5; tentatively, D is TRBD2 (7 bases). Per the germline V gene, CDR1 is SGHTA and CDR2 is FQGTGA. The CDR3 is 16 amino acids. Deletions cut 5 bases from V and 4 bases from J, with 20 bases between. DNA of the CDR3: TGTGCCAGCAGCCCCCTGGGAGGGGGAATACTAGAGACCCAGTACTTA. It encodes CASSPLGGGILETQYL.

This clonotype was seen at least ten times. This chain links TRBV12-3 or TRBV12-4 with TRBJ2-1; maybe TRBD2 (5 bases). Trimming pared 7 bases from V and 3 bases from J, leaving 19 bases between. The CDR3 has 16 residues. The CDR3 region is CASTPRGGALYNEQFF. CDR3 bases: TGTGCCAGCACCCCCCGGGGTGGCGCCCTCTACAATGAGCAGTTCTTC.

The chain joins TRBV7-2 to TRBJ2-3; TRBD2 aligns across 8 bases. V lost 7 bases to trimming and J lost 8 bases; unmatched junction nucleotides: 5. The CDR3 runs 12 residues. Germline loops: CDR1 SGHTA, CDR2 FQGNSA. The CDR3 is CASTRGGGTQYF. In nucleotides, the CDR3 is TGTGCCAGCACCCGGGGGGGGGGTACGCAGTATTTT.

The sample holds a few counts of this clonotype. The rearrangement links TRBV12-3 or TRBV12-4 to TRBJ1-1; 8 bases line up with TRBD1. CDR3 length: 16 amino acids. J lost 1 base, V lost 3 bases, and 7 bases had no gene match. Here the CDR3 reads CASSFGGQGENTEAFF. As DNA, the CDR3 is TGTGCCAGCAGTTTCGGAGGACAGGGTGAGAACACTGAAGCTTTCTTT.

This clonotype occurred many times. The DNA of the CDR3 is TGTGCCTGGAGTGTACGTTGGGGTAATGAGCAGTTCTTC. This sequence encodes CAWSVRWGNEQFF. The chain is built from TRBV30 and TRBJ2-1, with D uncertain. Germline CDR1 reads GTSNPN; CDR2 reads SVGIG (reference sequence). This CDR3 is built from 13 residues. V gave up 0 bases and J gave up 7 bases, with 10 bases separating them.

The V call is TRBV7-2, the J call TRBJ1-5; D perhaps matches TRBD1 (6 bases). From germline, CDR1 is SGHTA and CDR2 FQGNSA. The length of the CDR3 is 15 residues. Trimming shortened V by 8 bases and J by 6 bases, and 20 bases separated the two germline ends. The CDR3 loop reads CASQLTGGASQPQHF. For the CDR3, the DNA is TGTGCCAGCCAATTAACGGGGGGGGCCAGTCAGCCCCAGCATTTT.

This sequence joins TRBV6-6 and TRBJ1-4; D possibly corresponds to TRBD1 (6 bases). CDR1 is MNHNY and CDR2 is SVGAGI in the germline V gene (reference sequence). The CDR3 consists of 15 residues. Trimming took 4 bases from V and 0 from J, leaving 9 bases between them. CDR3 nucleotide sequence: TGTGCCAGCAGTTCCGGGGGCTCAACTAATGAAAAACTGTTTTTT. It translates to CASSSGGSTNEKLFF.

In this sample, this clonotype turned up many times. V is TRBV18 and J is TRBJ1-2; unclear D gene. V was shortened by 5 bases and J by 5 bases, with 12 bases between the two germline ends. Looked up from germline, CDR1 is KGHSH and CDR2 is LQKENI. This CDR3 is 13 amino acids long. The CDR3 DNA follows: TGTGCCAGCTCAGCTCCGAACGGTTATGGCTACACCTTC. Encoded protein: CASSAPNGYGYTF.

Remarks on this clonotype: This sequence may be a read error, since a much larger clone differs from it by one base. The gene calls are TRBV9 and TRBJ2-3; TRBD2 is a possible D gene (5 bases). This CDR3 has 15 amino acids. In germline, CDR1 is SGDLS, CDR2 YYNGEE. As DNA, the CDR3 is TGTGCCAGCAGCGTCAGAGGGCCTCGATCAGATATGCAGTATTTT. Protein sequence: CASSVRGPRSDMQYF.

The chain employs TRBV5-5 and TRBJ2-3, with TRBD2 matching 11 bases. The CDR3 has 15 amino acids. CDR1 and CDR2 from the germline V gene are SGHKS and YYEKEE (reference sequence). Germline trimming cut 4 bases from V and 5 bases from J; bases unmatched to any gene: 6. Here the CDR3 reads CASSGGLAAEDTQYF. As DNA, the CDR3 is TGTGCCAGCAGCGGGGGACTAGCGGCTGAAGATACGCAGTATTTT.

This clonotype occurred many times. This rearrangement joins TRBV20-1 to TRBJ1-4; D is ambiguous. The CDR3 contains 13 residues. V lost 2 bases, J lost 8 bases, and 12 bases lay in between. Germline CDR1 DFQATT, CDR2 SNEGSKA (reference sequence). The CDR3, as DNA: TGCAGTGCTAGATACTTCCAAAGGGAAAAACTGTTTTTT. It translates to CSARYFQREKLFF.

The chain joins TRBV7-8 to TRBJ2-5; 9 bases are a match to TRBD2. V was pared by 1 base and J by 5 bases, with 11 bases of the junction left unmatched. CDR3 length: 17 residues. Per germline, CDR1 SGHVS and CDR2 FQNEAQ. This CDR3 is CASSLGPLAGREETQYF. The CDR3 region has the DNA TGTGCCAGCAGCTTAGGACCCCTAGCGGGGAGGGAGGAGACCCAGTACTTC.

The rearrangement uses TRBV25-1 and TRBJ2-1; 7 positions agree with TRBD1. This CDR3 spans 15 amino acids. The V and J ends lost 4 bases and 10 bases, in that order; junction bases with no gene match: 13. CDR1 and CDR2 (germline): MGHDK, SYGVNS. CDR3 DNA sequence: TGTGCCAGCAGTGGTTCCGGGACAGCCTTAGAGGAGCAGTTCTTC. It codes for CASSGSGTALEEQFF.

This clonotype was picked up a small number of times. The V call is TRBV11-2, the J call TRBJ1-2, with a weak D call TRBD1 (5 bases). The germline V gene has CDR1 SGHAT and CDR2 FQNNGV. V was cut by 6 bases and J by 4 bases, with 12 bases left in between. The CDR3 is made up of 13 amino acids. The CDR3 bases are TGTGCCAGCAGGGGGCTGGAGAGCTATGGCTACACCTTC. This translates into CASRGLESYGYTF.

This clonotype came up a few times. The genes are TRBV7-9 and TRBJ2-7; D is unclear. Deletions cut 3 bases from V and 4 bases from J, with 7 bases between. In germline, CDR1 is SEHNR, CDR2 FQNEAQ (reference sequence). The CDR3 sequence is 12 residues long. The CDR3 DNA reads TGTGCCAGCAGCTTTAGTTTATACGAGCAGTACTTC. Translating gives CASSFSLYEQYF.

Worth noting for this clonotype: Mismatch with germline at one junction end may stem from a read error. The rearrangement uses TRBV5-1 and TRBJ1-1; TRBD1 might be the D (5 bases). Germline-derived CDR1 and CDR2 are SGHRS and YFSETQ. This CDR3 comprises 15 residues. DNA of the CDR3: TGCGACAGCAGCTTGGCAGGGTCCATGAACACTGAAGCTTTCTTT. It yields the protein CDSSLAGSMNTEAFF.

This chain uses TRBV7-9 with TRBJ1-1; D uncertain. CDR3 length equals 11 residues. V was shortened by 3 bases and J by 9 bases, with 8 bases between the two germline ends. From germline, CDR1 is SEHNR and CDR2 FQNEAQ (reference sequence). CDR3 coding DNA: TGTGCCAGCAGCTTTGAACGAAAAGCTTTCTTT. This gives the protein CASSFERKAFF.

V and J are TRBV12-3 or TRBV12-4 and TRBJ1-5; tentative D call: TRBD1 (6 bases). There are 14 residues in the CDR3. Trimming took 4 bases from V and 3 from J, leaving 10 bases between them. The chain's CDR3 is CASSYTGNNQPQHF. The CDR3 nucleotides are TGTGCCAGCAGTTATACAGGGAACAATCAGCCCCAGCATTTT.

This clonotype was detected a few times. The chain carries TRBV11-2 and TRBJ2-1; D is unclear. This CDR3 contains 13 residues. The V end lost 0 bases, the J end lost 9 bases, and 9 bases lay between the germline ends. CDR1 is SGHAT and CDR2 is FQNNGV in the germline V gene. Here the CDR3 reads CASSLDFTGEQFF. Here the CDR3 DNA reads TGTGCCAGCAGCTTAGACTTCACCGGTGAGCAGTTCTTC.

This clonotype has more than one count but fewer than ten. The J gene is TRBJ2-5, the V gene TRBV6-5, with D unresolved. This CDR3 is built from 12 residues. V was pared by 6 bases and J by 3 bases, with 8 bases between. Germline V lookup: CDR1 MNHEY, CDR2 SVGAGI. CDR3 sequence: CASRGAEETQYF. The CDR3 DNA sequence: TGTGCCAGCAGGGGCGCGGAAGAGACCCAGTACTTC.

The chain carries TRBV6-5 and TRBJ2-5; 7 bases are shared with TRBD1. The CDR3 is 14 amino acids. Trimming at V came to 6 bases and at J to 0 bases, leaving 4 bases not matched to a gene. Germline V lookup: CDR1 MNHEY, CDR2 SVGAGI. CDR3 region: CASRVGQYQETQYF. CDR3 bases: TGTGCCAGCAGAGTGGGACAGTACCAAGAGACCCAGTACTTC.